What follows are 8 T cell receptor beta chains derived from one specimen sequenced in a study of cytomegalovirus exposure and HLA in healthy donors. 13 Jbeta primers and 60 Vbeta primers were used for the PCR. Libraries were prepared by immunoSEQ multiplex PCR; TCRdb keeps only in-frame clonotypes and omits some of them. Of around 180,000 clones listed, roughly 84% are singletons. The sample taken for sequencing was PBMCs. These receptors were collected from a boy between 10 and 17 years old in good health and CMV-seronegative.

This chain links TRBV4-3 with TRBJ2-3, with 9 bases identical to TRBD2. Trimming cost V 2 bases and J 1 base; bases outside gene matches: 4. The germline CDR1 and CDR2 sequences are LGHNA and YSLEER. The CDR3 consists of 16 residues. The CDR3 region has the DNA TGCGCCAGCAGCCAACAAGCGGGGGGCCGCACAGATACGCAGTATTTT. This translates into CASSQQAGGRTDTQYF.

The chain joins TRBV5-6 to TRBJ1-4, with unresolved D. The CDR3 sequence is 13 residues long. Between the trimmed V and J ends, which lost 3 bases and 7 bases, there was a span of 10 bases. Per the germline V gene, CDR1 is SGHDT and CDR2 is YYEEEE. Here the CDR3 reads CASSSGGLEKLFF. DNA for the CDR3: TGTGCCAGCAGCTCCGGTGGGCTTGAAAAACTGTTTTTT.

The rearrangement joins TRBV7-3 to TRBJ1-2; D is possibly TRBD1 (6 bases). Germline values: CDR1 SGHTA, CDR2 FQGTGA. The ends were cut back, 5 bases at V and 5 bases at J, with 9 bases in the middle. The CDR3 length is 12 residues. The CDR3 loop is CASSHQGYGYTF. The CDR3 nucleotides read TGTGCCAGCAGCCATCAGGGGTATGGCTACACCTTC. The full variable domain, its missing parts supplied by reference TRBV7-3 and TRBJ1-2, is GAGVSQTPSNKVTEKGKYVELRCDPISGHTALYWYRQSLGQGPEFLIYFQGTGAADDSGLPNDRFFAVRPEGSVSTLKIQRTERGDSAVYLCASSHQGYGYTFGSGTRLTVV.

The rearrangement uses TRBV9 and TRBJ2-7; 7 bases map to TRBD1. The ends lost 0 bases at V and 2 bases at J; junction bases unmatched: 5. This CDR3 contains 15 residues. CDR1 is SGDLS, CDR2 YYNGEE, per germline. The chain's CDR3 is CASSVGGQPTYEQYF. CDR3 bases: TGTGCCAGCAGCGTAGGGGGACAGCCGACCTACGAGCAGTACTTC.

The chain is built from TRBV4-1 and TRBJ1-2; 7 bases are a match to TRBD1. Germline loops: CDR1 MGHRA, CDR2 YSYEKL. This CDR3 comprises 15 residues. V was clipped by 4 bases and J by 2 bases; unmatched bases: 7. In DNA form, the CDR3 reads TGCGCCAGCAGCCGCCCGGGACAGAAGAACTATGGCTACACCTTC. It specifies CASSRPGQKNYGYTF.

This chain joins TRBV7-9 and TRBJ2-1, with D tentatively TRBD2 (5 bases). V lost 0 bases and J 4 bases, leaving 10 bases between the germline ends. The CDR3 consists of 15 residues. Germline loops: CDR1 SEHNR, CDR2 FQNEAQ (reference sequence). CDR3 loop: CASSLAQRPYNEQFF. The CDR3 DNA sequence: TGTGCCAGCAGCTTAGCCCAGCGGCCATACAATGAGCAGTTCTTC.

The chain uses TRBV2 and TRBJ2-5; no clear D. With 4 bases removed from V and 2 bases from J, the gap between germline ends came to 5 bases. This CDR3 spans 12 amino acids. From germline, CDR1 is SNHLY and CDR2 FYNNEI. CDR3 residues: CASSAQQETQYF. As DNA, the CDR3 is TGTGCCAGCAGTGCCCAGCAAGAGACCCAGTACTTC.

CDR3 nucleotide sequence: TGCGCCAGCAGCCAGGTACTAGCGGGAGTTCGTACCGGGGAGCTGTTTTTT. Protein: CASSQVLAGVRTGELFF. The rearrangement uses TRBV4-1 and TRBJ2-2, with 11 bases matching TRBD2. The CDR3 totals 17 residues. The V segment lost 3 bases and the J segment 5 bases; nucleotides outside the gene matches: 8. Per germline, CDR1 MGHRA and CDR2 YSYEKL.